A single sample is the source of the 21 T cell receptor beta chains below, sequenced in a study of cytomegalovirus exposure and HLA in healthy donors. Primers for the PCR totalled 60 Vbeta and 13 Jbeta. Sequencing used immunoSEQ multiplex PCR; TCRdb keeps in-frame clones, though not all of them. The data contain roughly 110,000 clones, over 70% of them singletons. The sequenced sample was PBMCs. The receptors were sampled from a man aged 25 to 45 in good health and CMV-seronegative.

The V and J genes are TRBV5-1 and TRBJ1-2; D might be TRBD1 (6 bases). V shed 3 bases and J shed 3 bases, with 18 bases lying between them. The CDR3 runs 16 residues. In germline, CDR1 is SGHRS, CDR2 YFSETQ. This CDR3 is CASSWDSWGLDYGYTF. The CDR3 coding sequence is TGCGCCAGCAGCTGGGATTCTTGGGGGCTGGACTATGGCTACACCTTC.

The chain joins TRBV6-5 to TRBJ2-5, with 9 bases aligning to TRBD1. The CDR3 is 16 amino acids. V shed 2 bases, J shed 1 base, and the junction held 5 bases outside the gene matches. CDR1 is MNHEY, CDR2 SVGAGI, per germline. CDR3 nucleotide sequence: TGTGCCAGCAGTTACACGACAGGGGGGATCCAAGAGACCCAGTACTTC. The encoded protein is CASSYTTGGIQETQYF.

The chain recombines TRBV7-2 with TRBJ1-2; possibly TRBD1 for D (6 bases). The CDR3 consists of 16 residues. V was trimmed by 5 bases and J by 8 bases, leaving 24 bases between them. Germline CDR1 is SGHTA and CDR2 is FQGNSA. CDR3 DNA sequence: TGTGCCAGCAGCCCCGACTCGACGGGGGGGGCCAGGGGCTACACCTTC. As protein: CASSPDSTGGARGYTF.

This chain links TRBV19 with TRBJ2-3; 8 bases match TRBD1. Trimming at V came to 7 bases and at J to 4 bases, leaving 10 bases not matched to a gene. This CDR3 contains 15 residues. Germline V gene lookup returns CDR1 LNHDA and CDR2 SQIVND (reference sequence). In DNA, the CDR3 is TGTGCCAGTACCCTAGGGGCAGGGGGCGCAGATACGCAGTATTTT. It codes for CASTLGAGGADTQYF. The variable domain in full, with the rest retrieved from reference TRBV19 and TRBJ2-3, is DGGITQSPKYLFRKEGQNVTLSCEQNLNHDAMYWYRQDPGQGLRLIYYSQIVNDFQKGDIAEGYSVSREKKESFPLTVTSAQKNPTAFYLCASTLGAGGADTQYFGPGTRLTVL.

The chain has TRBV9 and TRBJ1-4; no firm D call. Trimming pared 2 bases from V and 1 base from J, leaving 6 bases between. The CDR3 is made up of 14 amino acids. Germline V CDR1 and CDR2: SGDLS, YYNGEE. CDR3 residues: CASSVYGTNEKLFF. The CDR3 DNA is TGTGCCAGCAGCGTTTACGGAACTAATGAAAAACTGTTTTTT.

The chain has TRBV6-4 and TRBJ2-1; 9 nucleotides agree with TRBD2. Germline V gene sequence: CDR1 MRHNA, CDR2 SNTAGT. J lost 8 bases, V lost 0 bases, and 5 bases had no gene match. This CDR3 spans 15 amino acids. This chain's CDR3 is CASSDSLAGGDEQFF. CDR3 in DNA: TGTGCCAGCAGTGACTCACTAGCGGGTGGGGATGAGCAGTTCTTC.

The chain has TRBV5-1 and TRBJ1-4; 7 bases fit TRBD1. The CDR3 spans 13 residues. V shed 4 bases and J 12 bases; nucleotides not matched to a gene: 9. Germline CDR1 reads SGHRS; CDR2 reads YFSETQ. The CDR3 DNA reads as TGCGCCAGCAGCCCCAGACAGGGAACTGAACTGTTTTTT. It yields the protein CASSPRQGTELFF. Looking up the rest from reference TRBV5-1 and TRBJ1-4 gives the full variable domain: KAGVTQTPRYLIKTRGQQVTLSCSPISGHRSVSWYQQTPGQGLQFLFEYFSETQRNKGNFPGRFSGRQFSNSRSEMNVSTLELGDSALYLCASSPRQGTELFFGSGTQLSVL.

This clone was counted a few times. The chain uses TRBV30 and TRBJ2-1; D uncertain. The CDR3 sequence is 11 residues long. The ends were cut back, 7 bases at V and 4 bases at J, with 8 bases in the middle. Germline-derived CDR1 and CDR2 are GTSNPN and SVGIG (reference sequence). The CDR3: CASERYNEQFF. For the CDR3, the DNA is TGTGCCTCCGAGAGATACAATGAGCAGTTCTTC.

This rearrangement joins TRBV29-1 to TRBJ2-3; 7 bases align to TRBD1. The junction had 5 bases not matched to a gene; V was cut back by 7 bases and J by 4 bases. Germline V gene lookup returns CDR1 SQVTM and CDR2 ANQGSEA. The CDR3 runs to 12 residues. The CDR3 here is CSGRDSSDTQYF. Written as DNA, the CDR3 is TGCAGCGGCCGGGACAGTTCAGATACGCAGTATTTT.

The rearrangement links TRBV18 to TRBJ1-1; 11 bases are a match to TRBD1. The CDR3 is made up of 16 amino acids. In germline, CDR1 is KGHSH, CDR2 LQKENI. V trimming: 5 bases; J trimming: 4 bases; junction bases outside the gene matches: 9. This chain's CDR3 is CASSSLQGTGGTEAFF. The CDR3 DNA reads TGTGCCAGCTCATCCCTACAGGGGACAGGGGGCACTGAAGCTTTCTTT. Variable domain in full (rest from reference TRBV18 and TRBJ1-1): NAGVMQNPRHLVRRRGQEARLRCSPMKGHSHVYWYRQLPEEGLKFMVYLQKENIIDESGMPKERFSAEFPKEGPSILRIQQVVRGDSAAYFCASSSLQGTGGTEAFFGQGTRLTVV.

The V and J genes are TRBV5-1 and TRBJ2-7; 10 bases match TRBD1. CDR1 is SGHRS, CDR2 YFSETQ, per germline. The CDR3 has 15 amino acids. V lost 5 bases to trimming and J lost 3 bases; unmatched junction nucleotides: 8. As DNA, the CDR3 is TGCGCCAGCAGTCCTCCGGGACAGGGGTTCTACGAGCAGTACTTC. Its translation: CASSPPGQGFYEQYF.

The rearrangement uses TRBV10-2 and TRBJ2-3, with D hard to call. Germline assignment: CDR1 WSHSY and CDR2 SAAADI. Trimming stripped 3 bases from V and 6 bases from J, with 10 bases between. The CDR3 is 13 residues long. This chain's CDR3 is CASSDPLSDTQYF. The CDR3 DNA sequence: TGCGCCAGCAGTGACCCCCTGTCGGATACGCAGTATTTT.

The chain employs TRBV9 and TRBJ1-3; D gene unclear. This CDR3 has 15 amino acids. CDR1 and CDR2 (germline): SGDLS, YYNGEE. Trimming stripped 7 bases from V and 0 bases from J, with 14 bases between. The CDR3 is CASSPRLSSGNTIYF. CDR3 sequence (DNA): TGTGCCAGCTCGCCGAGACTAAGCTCTGGAAACACCATATATTTT.

The rearrangement uses TRBV4-2 and TRBJ2-5; TRBD1 aligns across 7 bases. Germline loops: CDR1 LGHNA, CDR2 YNFKEQ. V lost 2 bases, J lost 0 bases, and 6 bases stayed unmatched. CDR3 length: 16 residues. The DNA of the CDR3 is TGTGCCAGCAGCCAACAGGGGGTCCAAAACCAAGAGACCCAGTACTTC. Its protein is CASSQQGVQNQETQYF.

The chain recombines TRBV6-5 with TRBJ2-3, with D possibly TRBD2 on 5 matching bases. V was shortened by 2 bases and J by 1 base, with 10 bases between the two germline ends. The CDR3 length is 15 residues. CDR1 is MNHEY and CDR2 is SVGAGI in the germline V gene. The CDR3 is CASSYTDSGTDTQYF. The CDR3 DNA sequence: TGTGCCAGCAGTTACACGGACTCTGGCACAGATACGCAGTATTTT.

This rearrangement joins TRBV7-2 to TRBJ1-1, with TRBD1 as a possible D gene (5 bases). V gave up 1 base and J gave up 7 bases, with 10 bases separating them. Germline V lookup: CDR1 SGHTA, CDR2 FQGNSA. The CDR3 consists of 13 residues. The CDR3 DNA is TGTGCCAGCAGCTTAGTCGGGGGTTATGAAGCTTTCTTT. Amino acid sequence: CASSLVGGYEAFF.

The CDR3 bases are TGTGCCAGCAGCCGAACGGACAGTAGCAATCAGCCCCAGCATTTT. Encoded protein: CASSRTDSSNQPQHF. The chain combines TRBV6-5 with TRBJ1-5, with D tentatively TRBD1 (6 bases). V lost 6 bases to trimming and J lost 0 bases, with 12 bases between them. Per the germline V gene, CDR1 is MNHEY and CDR2 is SVGAGI. The CDR3 consists of 15 residues.

The gene calls are TRBV11-2 and TRBJ1-1; D unresolved. CDR1 is SGHAT, CDR2 FQNNGV, per germline. The V end lost 5 bases, the J end lost 8 bases, and 6 bases lay between the germline ends. The CDR3 covers 10 residues. DNA for the CDR3: TGTGCCAGCAGCGGGCCGGAAGCTTTCTTT. Translating gives CASSGPEAFF. The full variable domain, completed using reference TRBV11-2 and TRBJ1-1, is EAGVAQSPRYKIIEKRQSVAFWCNPISGHATLYWYQQILGQGPKLLIQFQNNGVVDDSQLPKDRFSAERLKGVDSTLKIQPAKLEDSAVYLCASSGPEAFFGQGTRLTVV.

The chain couples TRBV28 to TRBJ1-1, with D unresolved. V was cut by 11 bases and J by 1 base, with 17 bases left in between. Germline loops: CDR1 MDHEN, CDR2 SYDVKM. This CDR3 is 14 amino acids long. CDR3 in DNA: TGTGCCGCCCGGGAGGGCGGAACGAACACTGAAGCTTTCTTT. Protein sequence: CAAREGGTNTEAFF.

This clone was counted once. This sequence joins TRBV19 and TRBJ1-3; D unresolved. CDR1 LNHDA and CDR2 SQIVND come from the germline V gene (reference sequence). The CDR3 contains 14 residues. V shed 7 bases and J shed 2 bases, with 12 bases lying between them. CDR3 DNA sequence: TGTGCCAGTATGAGGCGGGGAGCTGGAAACACCATATATTTT. Residues: CASMRRGAGNTIYF.

The chain joins TRBV7-2 to TRBJ2-5; TRBD2 might be the D (5 bases). The CDR3 contains 14 residues. Trimming left V 4 bases short and J 1 base short, with 10 bases between. Germline loops: CDR1 SGHTA, CDR2 FQGNSA. CDR3 DNA: TGTGCCAGCAGCTCAGACTACCCCCAAGAGACCCAGTACTTC. Protein product: CASSSDYPQETQYF.